These 2 T cell receptor beta chains originate from one sample sequenced in a study of T cells after posttransplantation cyclophosphamide. Cyclophosphamide on days +3 and +4 followed busulfan-fludarabine conditioning and a marrow graft. TCRdb's copy holds only in-frame clones and misses some; the assay was immunoSEQ multiplex PCR. Of about 6,800 clones in the sample, roughly 94% were seen once. Here the sequenced sample was PBMCs, taken roughly 190 weeks after allogeneic stem cell transplant with posttransplant cyclophosphamide. These receptors all stem from a female patient in her fifties or sixties who received an allogeneic stem cell transplant from a related donor, was CMV-positive, and had no GVHD. A subset of T cells may come from the graft donor.

A few counts support this clone. This chain uses TRBV9 with TRBJ2-3; D not resolved. The CDR3 contains 14 residues. The V gene's germline CDR1 is SGDLS and CDR2 YYNGEE. V was shortened by 2 bases and J by 0 bases, with 7 bases between the two germline ends. The DNA for the CDR3 is TGTGCCAGCAGCGTTGCAGGTAGCACAGATACGCAGTATTTT. Encoded protein: CASSVAGSTDTQYF.

The rearrangement links TRBV5-1 to TRBJ1-5; D is unresolved. In germline, CDR1 is SGHRS, CDR2 YFSETQ. The V gene lost 0 bases and the J gene lost 5 bases, with 6 bases spanning the gap. The CDR3 sequence is 13 residues long. The CDR3 DNA reads TGCGCCAGCAGCTTGGGGGAGGATCAGCCCCAGCATTTT. This sequence encodes CASSLGEDQPQHF.